These T cell receptor beta chains were read from a single sample in a study of CD8 T cells in Susac syndrome. TCRdb re-called the immunoSEQ multiplex PCR reads with MiXCR, one entry per CDR3 protein. This table has about 250,000 distinct CDR3 sequences, about 93% appearing once. The sequenced material came from CD4+ T cells from PBMCs. The receptors here all came from a human donor with multiple sclerosis. CDR3s leave out the opening cysteine and the closing phenylalanine or tryptophan.

j_gene: TRBJ1-1; v_gene: TRBV18; CDR3aa: ASSSFTLNTEAF
j_gene: TRBJ2-5; v_gene: TRBV4-1; CDR3aa: ASSQEGLAGVRETQY
j_gene: TRBJ1-1; v_gene: TRBV5-1; CDR3aa: ASSLEGQGVAEAF
j_gene: TRBJ2-5; v_gene: TRBV20-1; CDR3aa: SASAIGRGETQY
j_gene: TRBJ1-6; v_gene: TRBV5-4; CDR3aa: ASSLGGDRRNSPLH
j_gene: TRBJ2-3; v_gene: TRBV29-1; CDR3aa: SGTSGSTDTQY
j_gene: TRBJ1-3; v_gene: TRBV29-1; CDR3aa: SVELQANSGNTIY
j_gene: TRBJ2-3; v_gene: TRBV18; CDR3aa: ASSPGPQRDTQY
j_gene: TRBJ1-6; v_gene: TRBV6-6; CDR3aa: ASSYSGPGSSPLH
j_gene: TRBJ1-3; v_gene: TRBV30; CDR3aa: ACPAGNTIY
j_gene: TRBJ1-1; v_gene: TRBV4-1; CDR3aa: ASSQGGRFEAF
j_gene: TRBJ2-7; v_gene: TRBV3-1; CDR3aa: ASSQASILPSYEQY
j_gene: TRBJ2-2; v_gene: TRBV7-2; CDR3aa: ASSRDMSSTGELF
j_gene: TRBJ2-2; v_gene: TRBV4-1; CDR3aa: ASDRIPGQGALGGELF
j_gene: TRBJ2-2; v_gene: TRBV5-1; CDR3aa: ASSGRNTGELF
j_gene: TRBJ2-2; v_gene: TRBV4-1; CDR3aa: ASSQETGGLTGELF
j_gene: TRBJ1-5; v_gene: TRBV24-1; CDR3aa: ATSVGGGNFGNQPQH
j_gene: TRBJ2-7; v_gene: TRBV6-6; CDR3aa: ASSYSPGLGREQY
j_gene: TRBJ1-2; v_gene: TRBV28; CDR3aa: ASYDTGIS
j_gene: TRBJ1-4; v_gene: TRBV25-1; CDR3aa: ASSGSLGGNEKLF
j_gene: TRBJ2-3; v_gene: TRBV25-1; CDR3aa: ASSDQKSTDTQY
j_gene: TRBJ2-1; v_gene: TRBV4-1; CDR3aa: ASSQWAKYNEQF
j_gene: TRBJ2-5; v_gene: TRBV6-1; CDR3aa: ASSEAGAAGETQY
j_gene: TRBJ1-4; v_gene: TRBV6-1; CDR3aa: ASSGQTRAEKLF
j_gene: TRBJ1-1; v_gene: TRBV20-1; CDR3aa: SAKTGSTEAF
j_gene: TRBJ2-2; v_gene: TRBV11-2; CDR3aa: ASSEHLTGELF
j_gene: TRBJ1-5; v_gene: TRBV4-1; CDR3aa: ASSQDLPGPQPQH
j_gene: TRBJ1-4; v_gene: TRBV29-1; CDR3aa: SVSEAGEGKLF
j_gene: TRBJ1-1; v_gene: TRBV3-1; CDR3aa: ASSQRTGQGGTEAF